This paragraph covers one T cell receptor beta chain sequence. Its antigen is not known. The sample comes from a study of T cells after yellow fever vaccination. TCRdb used MiXCR to reprocess the 5' RACE reads, holding one entry per CDR3 protein. The profile covers under 400,000 distinct CDR3 sequences, with around 12% appearing a single time and roughly 3.1% taken by the ten largest. Study outcomes and limitations: Across the CD4 and CD8 compartments, a small share of clonotypes was present in both. Post-booster repertoires contained most primary-vaccination clones again (roughly 96% CD4, roughly 90% CD8).

This CDR3 spans 14 amino acids. Germline V gene data show CDR1 as SGHDN and CDR2 as FVKESK. With 9 bases clipped from V and 5 bases from J, the junction kept 5 bases outside the gene matches. The receptor was derived from a young man who received the YFV17D yellow fever vaccine. Sequencing used CD4+ T cells sorted from PBMCs, obtained 15 days after the yellow fever booster vaccination. The chain is built from TRBV14 and TRBJ2-5; the match to TRBD2 covers 14 bases. The CDR3 loop reads CARGLAGGPETQYF. DNA for the CDR3: TGTGCCAGAGGACTAGCGGGGGGCCCGGAGACCCAGTACTTC.